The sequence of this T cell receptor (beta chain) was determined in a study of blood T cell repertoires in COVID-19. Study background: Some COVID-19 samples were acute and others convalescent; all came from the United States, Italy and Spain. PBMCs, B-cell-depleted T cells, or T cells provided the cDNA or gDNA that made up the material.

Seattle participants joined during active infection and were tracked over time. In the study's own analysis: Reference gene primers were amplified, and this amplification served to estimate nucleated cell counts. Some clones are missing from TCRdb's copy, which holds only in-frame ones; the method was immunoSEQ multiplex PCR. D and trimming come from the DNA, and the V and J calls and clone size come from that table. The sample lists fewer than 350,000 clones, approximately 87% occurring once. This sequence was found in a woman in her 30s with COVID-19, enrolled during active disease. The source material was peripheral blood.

The CDR3 sequence: CASSFRPTGSDEQYF. The CDR3 bases are TGTGCCAGCAGCTTTCGACCGACAGGGTCTGACGAGCAGTACTTC. This chain connects TRBV11-2 to TRBJ2-7; 7 nucleotides line up with TRBD1. The CDR3 is 15 amino acids. Germline V gene sequence: CDR1 SGHAT, CDR2 FQNNGV. The junction had 10 bases not matched to a gene; V was cut back by 3 bases and J by 5 bases.